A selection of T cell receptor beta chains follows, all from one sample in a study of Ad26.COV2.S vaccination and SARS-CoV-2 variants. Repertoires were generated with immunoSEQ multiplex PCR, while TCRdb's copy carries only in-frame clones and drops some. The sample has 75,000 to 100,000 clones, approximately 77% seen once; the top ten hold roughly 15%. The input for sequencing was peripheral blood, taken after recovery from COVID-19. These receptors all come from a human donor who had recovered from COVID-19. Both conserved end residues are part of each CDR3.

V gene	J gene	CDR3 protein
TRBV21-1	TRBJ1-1	CASSKFPLGAEYDTNTEAFF
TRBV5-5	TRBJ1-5	CASSLTGYGQPQHF
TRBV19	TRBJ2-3	CASEKGSGTQYF
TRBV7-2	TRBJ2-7	CASSHRTGSYEQYF
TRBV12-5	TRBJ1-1	CASGYSMNTEAFF
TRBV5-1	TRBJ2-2	CASSLRTESTGELFF
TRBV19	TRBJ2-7	CASSWGLAGLSYEQYF
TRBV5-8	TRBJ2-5	CASSVRGQGREETQYF
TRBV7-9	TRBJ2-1	CASEGGSPSHEQFF
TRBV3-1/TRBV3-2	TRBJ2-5	CASSQQGISETQYF
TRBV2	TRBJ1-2	CASSQQGDYGYTF
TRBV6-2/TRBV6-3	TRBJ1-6	CASSWTGNTNSPLHF
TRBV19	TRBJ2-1	CASSIAATSGSREQFF
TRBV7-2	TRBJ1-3	CASSPNSGSSGNTIYF
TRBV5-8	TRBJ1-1	CASSSNARGQGNTEAFF
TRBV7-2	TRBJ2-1	CASSLAGHGDEQFF
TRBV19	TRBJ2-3	CASNSPGFGDTQYF
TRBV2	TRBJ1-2	CASSELTARYTF
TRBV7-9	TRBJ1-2	CASSFDTARGYTF
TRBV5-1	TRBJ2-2	CASSLGAGHGELFF